The 2 T cell receptor beta chains listed next were all sequenced from one sample in a study of early T cells in non-severe SARS-CoV-2 infection. TCRdb reprocessed the 5' RACE reads via MiXCR and lists one record per CDR3 protein. The data contain 65,000 to 70,000 distinct CDR3 sequences, roughly 10% of them singletons. Sequencing used whole blood. The receptors were sampled from an adult who was a healthcare worker with PCR-confirmed SARS-CoV-2 infection or an uninfected control (not recorded which).

This clonotype is medium-sized (0.01 to 0.1%). This chain's CDR3 is CASSLMSLQETQYF. For the CDR3, the DNA is TGTGCCAGCAGCTTAATGTCGCTCCAAGAGACCCAGTACTTC. This chain links TRBV7-6 with TRBJ2-5; D gene unclear. The V end lost 2 bases, the J end lost 1 base, and 8 bases lay between the germline ends. This CDR3 region has 14 residues. Germline V CDR1 and CDR2: SGHVS, FNYEAQ.

This clonotype came up a few times. The rearrangement uses TRBV11-2 and TRBJ2-7, with 7 bases fitting TRBD2. This CDR3 has 15 amino acids. V gave up 4 bases and J gave up 3 bases; unmatched junction bases: 9. Germline V gene lookup returns CDR1 SGHAT and CDR2 FQNNGV. CDR3 bases: TGTGCCAGCAGCTCCCTCCTAGCGGATTTCTACGAGCAGTACTTC. Amino acid sequence: CASSSLLADFYEQYF.